This section outlines one TCR beta chain sequence together with its context. Trimming took 5 bases from V and 4 from J, leaving 8 bases between them. The germline V gene encodes CDR1 MNHEY and CDR2 SVGAGI. CDR3 size: 13 residues. Researchers processed graft tissue to release intraepithelial and lamina propria lymphocytes. Clones were read by immunoSEQ multiplex PCR, and TCRdb kept only the in-frame ones, dropping some. This sample has approximately 16,000 clones; roughly three fifths occur once, and the top ten carry roughly 13%. This sample was included in a study of graft-versus-host responses after intestinal transplantation.

This sequence joins TRBV6-5 and TRBJ2-2; D gene ambiguous. The clonotype was recovered from a human patient who received an intestinal transplant, so some T cells may come from the graft donor. Specimen: ileum tissue, collected 524 days after transplant. Here the CDR3 DNA reads TGTGCCAGCAGTATGGTAGCCACCGGGGAGCTGTTTTTT. Translating it yields CASSMVATGELFF.